This entry concerns a single T cell receptor (beta chain). Its cognate antigen is unknown. This sample stems from a study of CD8+ T cells in alopecia areata. Overall study context: Twice daily, treated patients received 5 to 10 mg of oral tofacitinib. Regarding the study as a whole: Higher clonality was seen in lesional scalp than in normal scalp, especially in alopecia totalis/universalis.

In each case, RNA was isolated and then reverse transcribed into cDNA as the sequencing template. Here immunoSEQ multiplex PCR was the method, and the copy in TCRdb shows in-frame clones only, minus some. The sample lists about 150,000 clones, less than 65% occurring once. Per germline, CDR1 LGHNA and CDR2 YSLEER. With 0 bases removed from V and 7 bases from J, the gap between germline ends came to 10 bases. CDR3 length: 13 residues. The source of this sequence is a human donor with alopecia areata. Here the sequenced sample was CD8+ T cells sorted from blood, taken at week 0. This chain links TRBV4-3 with TRBJ2-7; a possible D gene is TRBD1 (5 bases). CDR3 nucleotide sequence: TGCGCCAGCAGCCAAGATAAGGGGTGGGAGCAGTACTTC. Translation: CASSQDKGWEQYF.